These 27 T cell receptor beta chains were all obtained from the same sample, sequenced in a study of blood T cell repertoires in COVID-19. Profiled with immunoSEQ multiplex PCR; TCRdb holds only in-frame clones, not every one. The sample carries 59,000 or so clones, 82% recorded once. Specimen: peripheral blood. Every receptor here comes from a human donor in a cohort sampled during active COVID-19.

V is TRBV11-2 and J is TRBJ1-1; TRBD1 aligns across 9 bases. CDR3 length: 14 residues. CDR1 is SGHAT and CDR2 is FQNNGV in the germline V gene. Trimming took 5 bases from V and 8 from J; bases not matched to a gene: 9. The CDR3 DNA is TGTGCCAGCAGCCCGGAAAACAGGGGGCAGGAAGCTTTCTTT. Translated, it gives CASSPENRGQEAFF.

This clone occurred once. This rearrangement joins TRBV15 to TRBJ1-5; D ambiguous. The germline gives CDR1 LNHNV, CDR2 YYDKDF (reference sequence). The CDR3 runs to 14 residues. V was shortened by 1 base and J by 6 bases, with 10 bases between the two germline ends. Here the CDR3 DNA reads TGTGCCACCAGCAGAGTGGAGGGTCGTCAGCCCCAGCATTTT. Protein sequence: CATSRVEGRQPQHF.

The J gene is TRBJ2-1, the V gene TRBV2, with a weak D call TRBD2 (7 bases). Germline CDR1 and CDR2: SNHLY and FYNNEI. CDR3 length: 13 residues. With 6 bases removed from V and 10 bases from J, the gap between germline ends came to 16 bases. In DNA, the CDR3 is TGTGCCAGCAGAGGGGGAGGGCTTGTCGAGCAGTTCTTC. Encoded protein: CASRGGGLVEQFF. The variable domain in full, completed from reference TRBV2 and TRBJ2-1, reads EPEVTQTPSHQVTQMGQEVILRCVPISNHLYFYWYRQILGQKVEFLVSFYNNEISEKSEIFDDQFSVERPDGSNFTLKIRSTKLEDSAMYFCASRGGGLVEQFFGPGTRLTVL.

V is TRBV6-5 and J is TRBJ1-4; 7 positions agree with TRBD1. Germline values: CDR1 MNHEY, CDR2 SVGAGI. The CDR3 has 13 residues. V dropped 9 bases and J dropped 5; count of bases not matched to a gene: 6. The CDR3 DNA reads TGTGCCAGGACCGGGACAGTAAATGAAAAACTGTTTTTT. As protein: CARTGTVNEKLFF.

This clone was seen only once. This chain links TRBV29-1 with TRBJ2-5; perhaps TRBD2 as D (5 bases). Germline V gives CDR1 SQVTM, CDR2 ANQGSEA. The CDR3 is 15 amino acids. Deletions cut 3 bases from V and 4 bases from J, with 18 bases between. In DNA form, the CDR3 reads TGCAGCGTTGACAGGCCAGCGAAAGGAGGAGAGACCCAGTACTTC. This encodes CSVDRPAKGGETQYF.

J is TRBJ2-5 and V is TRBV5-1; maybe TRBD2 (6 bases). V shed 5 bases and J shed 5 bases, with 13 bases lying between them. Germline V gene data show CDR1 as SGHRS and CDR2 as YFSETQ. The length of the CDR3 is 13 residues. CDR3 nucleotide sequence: TGCGCCAGCAGTGGGACCGCGGGGGAGACCCAGTACTTC. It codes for CASSGTAGETQYF.

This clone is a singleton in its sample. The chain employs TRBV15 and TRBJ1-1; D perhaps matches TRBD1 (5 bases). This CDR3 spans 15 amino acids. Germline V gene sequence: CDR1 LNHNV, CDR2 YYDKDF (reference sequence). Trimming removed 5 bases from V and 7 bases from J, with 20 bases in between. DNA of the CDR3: TGTGCCACCAGCGAGGGCGGGGGACCTCAGGGTGAAGCTTTCTTT. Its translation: CATSEGGGPQGEAFF. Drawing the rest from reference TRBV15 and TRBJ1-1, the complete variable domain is DAMVIQNPRYQVTQFGKPVTLSCSQTLNHNVMYWYQQKSSQAPKLLFHYYDKDFNNEADTPDNFQSRRPNTSFCFLDIRSPGLGDTAMYLCATSEGGGPQGEAFFGQGTRLTVV.

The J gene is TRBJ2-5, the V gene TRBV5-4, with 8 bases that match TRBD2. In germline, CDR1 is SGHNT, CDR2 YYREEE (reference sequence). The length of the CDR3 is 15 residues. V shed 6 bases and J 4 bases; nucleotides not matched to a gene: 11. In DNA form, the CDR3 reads TGTGCCAGCAAAGCCACTCAGCGGGGGAGAGAGACCCAGTACTTC. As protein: CASKATQRGRETQYF.

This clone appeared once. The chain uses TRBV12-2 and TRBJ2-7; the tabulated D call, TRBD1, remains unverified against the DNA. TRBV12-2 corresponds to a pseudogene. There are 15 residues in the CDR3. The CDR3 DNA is TGTGCAAGTCGCCTAGTGACAGGTGTTGCCTACGAGCAGTACGTC. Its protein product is CASRLVTGVAYEQYV.

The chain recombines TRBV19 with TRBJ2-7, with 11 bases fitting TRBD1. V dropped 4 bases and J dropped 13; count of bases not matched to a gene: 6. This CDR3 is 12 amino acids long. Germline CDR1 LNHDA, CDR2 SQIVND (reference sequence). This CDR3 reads CASSTGQGAVYF. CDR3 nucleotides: TGTGCCAGTAGTACCGGACAGGGGGCCGTATACTTC.

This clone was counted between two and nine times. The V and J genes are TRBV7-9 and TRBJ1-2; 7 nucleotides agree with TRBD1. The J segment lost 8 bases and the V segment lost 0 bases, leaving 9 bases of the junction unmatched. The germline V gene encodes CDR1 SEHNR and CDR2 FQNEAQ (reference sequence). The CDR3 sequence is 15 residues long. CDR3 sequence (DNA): TGTGCCAGCAGCTTAGCGGGGACAGATGTCGTCGGCTACACCTTC. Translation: CASSLAGTDVVGYTF. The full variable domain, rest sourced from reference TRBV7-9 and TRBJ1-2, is DTGVSQNPRHKITKRGQNVTFRCDPISEHNRLYWYRQTLGQGPEFLTYFQNEAQLEKSRLLSDRFSAERPKGSFSTLEIQRTEQGDSAMYLCASSLAGTDVVGYTFGSGTRLTVV.

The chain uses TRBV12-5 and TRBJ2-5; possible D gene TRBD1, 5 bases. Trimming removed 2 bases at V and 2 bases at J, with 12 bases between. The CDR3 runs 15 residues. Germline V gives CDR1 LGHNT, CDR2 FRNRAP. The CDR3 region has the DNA TGTGCTAGTGGTTTGAACCAGGGAACGCAAGAGACCCAGTACTTC. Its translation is CASGLNQGTQETQYF.

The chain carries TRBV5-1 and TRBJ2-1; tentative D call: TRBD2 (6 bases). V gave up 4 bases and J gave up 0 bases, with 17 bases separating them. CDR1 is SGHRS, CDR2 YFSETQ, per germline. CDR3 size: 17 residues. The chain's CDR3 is CASSQGRGRSSYNEQFF. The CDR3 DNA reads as TGCGCCAGCAGCCAGGGTCGGGGGAGAAGCTCCTACAATGAGCAGTTCTTC. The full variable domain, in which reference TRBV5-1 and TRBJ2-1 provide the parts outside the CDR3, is KAGVTQTPRYLIKTRGQQVTLSCSPISGHRSVSWYQQTPGQGLQFLFEYFSETQRNKGNFPGRFSGRQFSNSRSEMNVSTLELGDSALYLCASSQGRGRSSYNEQFFGPGTRLTVL.

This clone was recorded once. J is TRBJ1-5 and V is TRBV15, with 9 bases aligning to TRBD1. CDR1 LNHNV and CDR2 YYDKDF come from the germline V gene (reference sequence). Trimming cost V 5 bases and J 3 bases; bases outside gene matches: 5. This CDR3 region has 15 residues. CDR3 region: CATSGTGTYNQPQHF. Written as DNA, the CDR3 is TGTGCCACCAGCGGGACAGGGACCTACAATCAGCCCCAGCATTTT.

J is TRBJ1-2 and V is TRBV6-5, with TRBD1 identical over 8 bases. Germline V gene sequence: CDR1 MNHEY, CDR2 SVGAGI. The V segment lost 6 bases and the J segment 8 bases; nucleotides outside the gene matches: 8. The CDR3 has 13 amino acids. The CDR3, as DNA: TGTGCCAGCAGGAGGACAGGGCAGTCGGGCTACACCTTC. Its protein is CASRRTGQSGYTF.

The CDR3 coding sequence is TGTGCCAGCAATCGACAGGGTGGCACCGGGGAGCTGTTTTTT. Translated: CASNRQGGTGELFF. The chain employs TRBV2 and TRBJ2-2, with 7 bases aligning to TRBD1. Germline V gives CDR1 SNHLY, CDR2 FYNNEI. This CDR3 region has 14 residues. Trimming took 7 bases from V and 4 from J; bases not matched to a gene: 6.

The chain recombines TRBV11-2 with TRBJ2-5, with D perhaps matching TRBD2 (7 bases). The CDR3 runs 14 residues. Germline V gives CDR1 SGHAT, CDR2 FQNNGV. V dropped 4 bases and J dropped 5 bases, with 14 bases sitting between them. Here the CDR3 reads CASSSLGGLETQYF. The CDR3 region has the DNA TGTGCCAGCAGCTCCCTGGGGGGGCTGGAGACCCAGTACTTC.

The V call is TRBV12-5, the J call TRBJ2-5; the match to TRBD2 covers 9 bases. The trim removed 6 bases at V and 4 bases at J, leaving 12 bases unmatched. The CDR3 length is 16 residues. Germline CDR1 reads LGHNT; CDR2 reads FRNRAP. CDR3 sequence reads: CASGRGEGGGAETQYF. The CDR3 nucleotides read TGTGCTAGTGGCCGCGGTGAAGGCGGGGGGGCAGAGACCCAGTACTTC.

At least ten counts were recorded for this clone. DNA of the CDR3: TGCGCCAGCAGACACGGGGACAGGGACTACAATGAGCAGTTCTTC. As protein: CASRHGDRDYNEQFF. V gene TRBV4-1 combines with J gene TRBJ2-1; 9 bases agree with TRBD1. Germline CDR1 reads MGHRA; CDR2 reads YSYEKL. J gave up 3 bases and V 6 bases, and 6 bases lay outside the gene matches. This CDR3 has 15 residues.

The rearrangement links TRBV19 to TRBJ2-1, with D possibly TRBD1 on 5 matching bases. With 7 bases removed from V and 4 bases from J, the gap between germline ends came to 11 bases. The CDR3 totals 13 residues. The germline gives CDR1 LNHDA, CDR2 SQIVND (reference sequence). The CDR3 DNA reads TGTGCCAGTATGAAGGGGCAGTACAATGAGCAGTTCTTC. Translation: CASMKGQYNEQFF.

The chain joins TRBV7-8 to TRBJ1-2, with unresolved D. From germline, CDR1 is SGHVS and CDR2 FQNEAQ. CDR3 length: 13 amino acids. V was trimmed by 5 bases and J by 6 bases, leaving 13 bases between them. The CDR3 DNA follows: TGTGCCAGCAGCCCAAGCGCCGGGGATGGCTACACCTTC. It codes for CASSPSAGDGYTF.

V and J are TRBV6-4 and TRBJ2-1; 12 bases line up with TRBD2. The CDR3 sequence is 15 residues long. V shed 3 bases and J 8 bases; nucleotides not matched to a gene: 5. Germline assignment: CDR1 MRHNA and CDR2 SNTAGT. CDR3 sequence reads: CASSDAASGGDEQFF. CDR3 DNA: TGTGCCAGCAGTGATGCGGCTAGCGGGGGGGATGAGCAGTTCTTC.

The CDR3 spells CASRYTSGGSGETQYF. The CDR3 region has the DNA TGCGCCAGCCGATATACTAGCGGGGGGTCCGGAGAGACCCAGTACTTC. This rearrangement joins TRBV5-1 to TRBJ2-5; TRBD2 matches 12 bases. V shed 7 bases and J 4 bases; nucleotides not matched to a gene: 11. CDR3 size: 16 residues. Germline values: CDR1 SGHRS, CDR2 YFSETQ.

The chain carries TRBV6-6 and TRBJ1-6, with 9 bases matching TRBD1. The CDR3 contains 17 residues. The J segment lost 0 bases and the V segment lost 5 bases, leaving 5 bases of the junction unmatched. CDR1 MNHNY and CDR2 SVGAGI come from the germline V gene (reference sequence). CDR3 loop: CASSLRTGDSYNSPLHF. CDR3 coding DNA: TGTGCCAGCAGTCTCCGGACAGGGGACTCCTATAATTCACCCCTCCACTTT.

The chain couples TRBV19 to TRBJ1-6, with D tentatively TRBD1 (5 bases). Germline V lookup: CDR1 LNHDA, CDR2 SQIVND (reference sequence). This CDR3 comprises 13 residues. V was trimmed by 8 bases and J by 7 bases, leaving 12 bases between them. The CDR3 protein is CASVATANSPLHF. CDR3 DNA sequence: TGTGCCAGTGTCGCGACAGCGAATTCACCCCTCCACTTT.

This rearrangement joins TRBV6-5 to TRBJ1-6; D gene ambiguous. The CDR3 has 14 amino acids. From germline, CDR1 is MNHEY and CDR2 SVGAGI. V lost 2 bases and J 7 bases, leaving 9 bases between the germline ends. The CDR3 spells CASSYGQINSPLHF. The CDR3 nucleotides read TGTGCCAGCAGTTACGGGCAGATAAATTCACCCCTCCACTTT.

The CDR3 loop is CASSYFRTGPYGYTF. The CDR3 DNA is TGTGCCAGCAGTTACTTTCGGACAGGGCCTTATGGCTACACCTTC. The chain is built from TRBV6-5 and TRBJ1-2; 8 nucleotides align to TRBD1. J gave up 5 bases and V 1 base, and 6 bases lay outside the gene matches. The CDR3 extends over 15 amino acids. From germline, CDR1 is MNHEY and CDR2 SVGAGI.